This T cell receptor (beta chain) was recovered during a study of blood T cell repertoires in COVID-19. Looking at the study overall: COVID-19 samples, acute and convalescent, were from the United States, Italy and Spain.

In the authors' workflow: Amplification with reference gene primers provided the estimates of nucleated cell counts. Profiling relied on immunoSEQ multiplex PCR, and the TCRdb table lists in-frame clones only, not all of them. V and J calls and clone size come straight from that table; D and trimming were deduced from the DNA. This sample yields 150,000 to 200,000 clones, of which around four fifths are seen a single time; about 8.1% belongs to the top ten. V was shortened by 0 bases and J by 5 bases, with 12 bases between the two germline ends. From germline, CDR1 is SGHKS and CDR2 YYEKEE (reference sequence). The CDR3 is 15 residues long.

V and J are TRBV5-5 and TRBJ2-1; a possible D gene is TRBD2 (5 bases). The receptor's source is a woman older than 75 with COVID-19, enrolled during active disease. Sequencing was performed on peripheral blood. The CDR3, as DNA: TGTGCCAGCAGCTTGGTGTTAGCGAGGCACAATGAGCAGTTCTTC. Translated, it gives CASSLVLARHNEQFF.